The following is a T cell receptor (beta chain) sequence with its context. The CDR3 length is 15 residues. With 5 bases clipped from V and 7 bases from J, the junction kept 8 bases outside the gene matches. Germline V CDR1 and CDR2: MDHEN, SYDVKM. The isolated RNA, all of it, was reverse transcribed, so expressed TCRB transcripts were what got sequenced. The protocol was immunoSEQ multiplex PCR, while the TCRdb copy is restricted to in-frame clones and leaves out a portion. The sample yields some 410,000 clones, 9.5% to 12% seen once. The data stem from a study of beta chain features in type 1 diabetes. Overall study context: Across every sample, around 98 million sorted cells were examined in total.

The sample consisted of naive CD4+ T cells from blood. The clonotype comes from a woman under 30 in good health. The chain employs TRBV28 and TRBJ2-1; TRBD1 agrees at 10 bases. The CDR3 sequence: CASSLATGGWNEQFF. CDR3 nucleotides: TGTGCCAGCAGTCTAGCGACAGGGGGCTGGAATGAGCAGTTCTTC.